The 17 T cell receptor beta chains presented below share a single source sample, sequenced in a study of T cell responses to AZD1222 COVID-19 vaccine. TCRdb keeps only in-frame clones here, not all; method: immunoSEQ multiplex PCR. Of some 95,000 clones detected, roughly 91% appear once; the ten largest clones hold 2.8%. Specimen: peripheral blood, collected on day 0 of MenACWY control vaccination. The source of these receptors is an adult in good health.

CDR3 sequence (DNA): TGTGCCAGCAGCGTAGCTCCTGGACAGGGAGAGACCCAGTACTTC. Translated, it gives CASSVAPGQGETQYF. This sequence joins TRBV9 and TRBJ2-5; 8 bases map to TRBD1. V was pared by 0 bases and J by 4 bases, with 5 bases of the junction left unmatched. Germline lookup yields CDR1 SGDLS and CDR2 YYNGEE. The CDR3 loop spans 15 amino acids.

This clone showed up just once. The chain joins TRBV7-2 to TRBJ2-1; D is possibly TRBD1 (5 bases). V lost 5 bases and J lost 7, with 15 bases in between. Germline V gene data show CDR1 as SGHTA and CDR2 as FQGNSA. The CDR3 covers 14 residues. The CDR3 DNA follows: TGTGCCAGCAGCGTGTGGGGCGCGATGAATGAGCAGTTCTTC. It translates to CASSVWGAMNEQFF. Supplemented by reference TRBV7-2 and TRBJ2-1, the full variable domain reads GAGVSQSPSNKVTEKGKDVELRCDPISGHTALYWYRQSLGQGLEFLIYFQGNSAPDKSGLPSDRFSAERTGGSVSTLTIQRTQQEDSAVYLCASSVWGAMNEQFFGPGTRLTVL.

A few counts support this clone. The chain recombines TRBV7-2 with TRBJ2-3; 15 bases map to TRBD2. Germline assignment: CDR1 SGHTA and CDR2 FQGNSA. The V segment lost 5 bases and the J segment 3 bases; nucleotides outside the gene matches: 9. The CDR3 spans 18 residues. The CDR3 coding sequence is TGTGCCAGCAGCCATAGGACTAGCGGGGGGGCTTTTACAGATACGCAGTATTTT. This encodes CASSHRTSGGAFTDTQYF.

This chain uses TRBV30 with TRBJ1-1, with 10 positions matching TRBD1. CDR3 size: 13 residues. CDR1 and CDR2 from the germline V gene are GTSNPN and SVGIG (reference sequence). The ends lost 7 bases at V and 3 bases at J; junction bases unmatched: 5. This CDR3 is CASRGQGDTEAFF. CDR3 sequence (DNA): TGTGCCTCGAGAGGACAGGGGGACACTGAAGCTTTCTTT.

The CDR3 DNA sequence: TGTGCCAGCAGCCATGGGGGGCGGGATCAGCCCCAGCATTTT. The encoded protein is CASSHGGRDQPQHF. The chain recombines TRBV21-1 with TRBJ1-5. TRBV21-1 is marked as a pseudogene. The CDR3 totals 14 residues.

In this sample, this clone turned up once. The chain joins TRBV3-1 (or the pseudogene TRBV3-2) to TRBJ2-5, with a tentative D call TRBD1 (5 bases). Germline V lookup: CDR1 LGHDT, CDR2 YNNKEL (reference sequence). The CDR3 covers 13 residues. The V gene lost 5 bases and the J gene lost 7 bases, with 14 bases spanning the gap. The CDR3 nucleotides read TGTGCCAGCAGCGTTCTAGGGGAAGGGACCCAGTACTTC. This sequence encodes CASSVLGEGTQYF.

This chain joins TRBV19 and TRBJ2-3; D unresolved. Trimming left V 2 bases short and J 1 base short, with 7 bases between. This CDR3 contains 14 residues. Germline V gene sequence: CDR1 LNHDA, CDR2 SQIVND (reference sequence). The CDR3 region has the DNA TGTGCCAGTAGTATAACCCCCGGCACAGATACGCAGTATTTT. Protein: CASSITPGTDTQYF.

CDR3 loop: CASSQDSLKSSSTDTQYF. The CDR3 DNA reads TGTGCCAGCAGCCAAGATAGTCTTAAATCCTCTAGCACAGATACGCAGTATTTT. V usage is TRBV3-1 (or the pseudogene TRBV3-2) and J usage is TRBJ2-3; the D is unclear. Trimming left V 0 bases short and J 0 bases short, with 16 bases between. The CDR3 runs to 18 residues. Germline V CDR1 and CDR2: LGHDT, YNNKEL (reference sequence).

The chain has TRBV13 and TRBJ2-7, with 9 bases fitting TRBD1. J gave up 2 bases and V 5 bases, and 7 bases lay outside the gene matches. The V gene's germline CDR1 is PRHDT and CDR2 FYEKMQ (reference sequence). The CDR3 consists of 15 residues. The CDR3 spells CASSPGTGPTYEQYF. CDR3 DNA: TGTGCCAGCAGCCCGGGGACAGGGCCCACCTACGAGCAGTACTTC.

The rearrangement links TRBV2 to TRBJ2-3; 7 bases line up with TRBD1. Trimming removed 4 bases from V and 5 bases from J; junction bases left unmatched: 6. The germline CDR1 and CDR2 sequences are SNHLY and FYNNEI. This CDR3 region has 14 residues. The CDR3 loop reads CASSVDRAEDTQYF. The CDR3, as DNA: TGTGCCAGCAGTGTCGACAGGGCCGAAGATACGCAGTATTTT. Variable domain in full (rest from reference TRBV2 and TRBJ2-3): EPEVTQTPSHQVTQMGQEVILRCVPISNHLYFYWYRQILGQKVEFLVSFYNNEISEKSEIFDDQFSVERPDGSNFTLKIRSTKLEDSAMYFCASSVDRAEDTQYFGPGTRLTVL.

V usage is TRBV14 and J usage is TRBJ1-1, with D unclear. The CDR3 spans 14 residues. Germline V gene data show CDR1 as SGHDN and CDR2 as FVKESK. V lost 1 base and J 3 bases, leaving 9 bases between the germline ends. The CDR3 region has the DNA TGTGCCAGCAGCCAAGGACTCAGATACACTGAAGCTTTCTTT. This sequence encodes CASSQGLRYTEAFF.

This clone was counted a few times. The chain couples TRBV9 to TRBJ1-3; D gene uncertain. The V end lost 3 bases, the J end lost 0 bases, and 4 bases lay between the germline ends. CDR1 is SGDLS and CDR2 is YYNGEE in the germline V gene. The CDR3 is 13 residues long. CDR3 residues: CASSGGSGNTIYF. The CDR3 coding sequence is TGTGCCAGCAGCGGGGGCTCTGGAAACACCATATATTTT.

In nucleotides, the CDR3 is TGTGCTAGTGGTTTGGTACTTCGTGTCAATTTAGGAGGCAGACAGGGGAGATTTGCAGATACGCAGTATTTT. Its translation: CASGLVLRVNLGGRQGRFADTQYF. This chain links TRBV12-5 with TRBJ2-3, with 8 nucleotides matching TRBD1. After removal of 0 bases from V and 4 bases from J, the junction contained 30 bases not matched to a gene. CDR3 length: 24 residues. Germline V gene lookup returns CDR1 LGHNT and CDR2 FRNRAP.

The chain carries TRBV6-5 and TRBJ1-5; D unresolved. Germline loops: CDR1 MNHEY, CDR2 SVGAGI. V was clipped by 4 bases and J by 5 bases, with 15 bases between them. The CDR3 totals 15 residues. CDR3 nucleotide sequence: TGTGCCAGCAGTTTCACGGCCTTAGGCGATCAGCCCCAGCATTTT. Translated, it gives CASSFTALGDQPQHF.

To note about this clone: The same CDR3 can be traced to other DNA sequences in this sample. V and J are TRBV19 and TRBJ1-5; 7 positions agree with TRBD1. Per germline, CDR1 LNHDA and CDR2 SQIVND (reference sequence). The J segment lost 2 bases and the V segment lost 6 bases, leaving 1 base of the junction unmatched. The CDR3 totals 13 residues. CDR3 sequence (DNA): TGTGCCAGTAGCGGGACAGGCAATCAGCCCCAGCATTTT. Its translation: CASSGTGNQPQHF. Full variable domain (remainder filled in from reference TRBV19 and TRBJ1-5): DGGITQSPKYLFRKEGQNVTLSCEQNLNHDAMYWYRQDPGQGLRLIYYSQIVNDFQKGDIAEGYSVSREKKESFPLTVTSAQKNPTAFYLCASSGTGNQPQHFGDGTRLSIL.

V usage is TRBV19 and J usage is TRBJ1-5, with D perhaps matching TRBD1 (5 bases). The CDR3 covers 18 residues. V shed 1 base and J shed 0 bases, with 16 bases lying between them. The germline V gene encodes CDR1 LNHDA and CDR2 SQIVND (reference sequence). DNA for the CDR3: TGTGCCAGTAGTATAGGGCAGGGCCCGTTTTATAGCAATCAGCCCCAGCATTTT. It encodes CASSIGQGPFYSNQPQHF.

This rearrangement joins TRBV4-3 to TRBJ2-7, with no clear D. The V gene's germline CDR1 is LGHNA and CDR2 YSLEER. The CDR3 contains 15 residues. V lost 1 base, J lost 1 base, and 11 bases lay in between. CDR3 amino acids: CASSQGPDGSYEQYF. The CDR3 DNA reads as TGCGCCAGCAGCCAAGGACCCGACGGATCCTACGAGCAGTACTTC.